The rows below give T cell receptor beta chains drawn from one sample of a study of cytomegalovirus exposure and HLA in healthy donors. Data came from immunoSEQ multiplex PCR; TCRdb stores just in-frame clones and leaves some out. The data contain approximately 140,000 clones, around four fifths of them singletons. Sequencing was performed on PBMCs. The receptors derive from a young man in good health and CMV-seronegative. Both conserved end residues are part of each CDR3. The order of the fields is J gene, clone size, D gene, V gene, CDR3 DNA, CDR3 protein. The D gene is left open where the match is weak. Not every row has a clone size; where given, it reads once, few, many or a size class.

>TRBJ1-1|-|-|TRBV10-1
TGCGCCAGCAGTGAGAGGCCAGGGCAGAGTGAAGCTTTCTTT
CASSERPGQSEAFF
>TRBJ1-1|-|-|TRBV5-1
TGCGCCAGCAGCTTGGGAGTAATGAACACTGAAGCTTTCTTT
CASSLGVMNTEAFF
>TRBJ1-1|-|-|TRBV7-9
TGTGCCAGCAGCTTCATTAACCGGGAAGGAGATACTGAAGCTTTCTTT
CASSFINREGDTEAFF
>TRBJ1-1|few|-|TRBV5-5
TGTGCCAGCAGCTTAACAGGGATTGAAGCTTTCTTT
CASSLTGIEAFF
>TRBJ2-1|-|-|TRBV27
TGTGCCAGCACTGACAGGAGCTCCTACAATGAGCAGTTCTTC
CASTDRSSYNEQFF
>TRBJ2-1|-|-|TRBV28
TGTGCCAGCAGCATCTCAGGTAATGAGCAGTTCTTC
CASSISGNEQFF
>TRBJ2-1|few|TRBD2|TRBV7-9
TGTGCCAGCAGCTTAGGCTTTGCGGGAGGGCAGGGCAATGAGCAGTTCTTC
CASSLGFAGGQGNEQFF
>TRBJ2-1|-|TRBD2|TRBV6-1
TGTGCCAGCATCCCGGGACTAGCGGAGGTTGAGCAGTTCTTC
CASIPGLAEVEQFF
>TRBJ1-1|-|-|TRBV28
TGTGCCAGCAGTTTGGAACAGAGGAACACTGAAGCTTTCTTT
CASSLEQRNTEAFF
>TRBJ2-7|-|-|TRBV5-6
TGTGCCAGCAGTGACGGGGTCCTCTCCTACGAGCAGTACTTC
CASSDGVLSYEQYF
>TRBJ1-1|few|TRBD1|TRBV19
TGTGCCAGTAGTAGGACAGGGGACACTGAAGCTTTCTTT
CASSRTGDTEAFF
>TRBJ1-1|-|-|TRBV27
TGTGCCAGCAGTCCAGAGGCAGGGTTTCGCGGAGCTTTCTTT
CASSPEAGFRGAFF
>TRBJ2-3|-|-|TRBV28
TGTGCCAGCAGTCGAACCCACGGGAGCACAGATACGCAGTATTTT
CASSRTHGSTDTQYF
>TRBJ1-1|-|TRBD1|TRBV18
TGTGCCAGCTCACCACAGACAGGGGGAGGTACTGAAGCTTTCTTT
CASSPQTGGGTEAFF
>TRBJ2-7|-|-|TRBV15
TGTGCCACCAGCAGAGAACCAGACTACGTTCTAACCGAGCAGTACTTC
CATSREPDYVLTEQYF
>TRBJ1-3|-|-|TRBV28
TGTGCCAGCAGTTTCTACCGAGGGGGGGAGAACACCATATATTTT
CASSFYRGGENTIYF
>TRBJ2-1|-|-|TRBV12-5
TGTGCTAGTGGTTTGGGGAGCTCCTACAATGAGCAGTTCTTC
CASGLGSSYNEQFF
>TRBJ1-5|-|-|TRBV7-9
TGTGCCAGCAGCCCCGGACTTTATAGCAATCAGCCCCAGCATTTT
CASSPGLYSNQPQHF
>TRBJ2-1|once|TRBD2|TRBV29-1
TGCAGCGTTGGTGGGACTAGCGGGAGAAGGACCTACAATGAGCAGTTCTTC
CSVGGTSGRRTYNEQFF
>TRBJ2-2|-|TRBD1|TRBV7-3
TGTGCCAGCAGCCGGACAGGGCAAACCGGGGAGCTGTTTTTT
CASSRTGQTGELFF
>TRBJ1-1|-|-|TRBV2
TGTGCCAGCAGTGGACAAGCCACTGAAGCTTTCTTT
CASSGQATEAFF
>TRBJ1-1|-|-|TRBV9
TGTGCCAGCAGCGGGACACAGGTAAAGACTGAAGCTTTCTTT
CASSGTQVKTEAFF
>TRBJ2-7|-|-|TRBV7-9
TGTGCCAGCAGCTTGGAGGGCGGTTCCTACGAGCAGTACTTC
CASSLEGGSYEQYF